Listed below are T cell receptor beta chains from one sample, sequenced in a study of blood T cell repertoires in COVID-19. Some clones are missing from TCRdb's copy, which holds only in-frame ones; the method was immunoSEQ multiplex PCR. The sample carries about 180,000 clones, approximately 87% recorded once. The sequencing sample was made of peripheral blood. These receptors originate from a man aged 65 to 79 with active or convalescent COVID-19. Each CDR3 is given without its conserved first and last residue. Each record gives: J gene, clone size, V gene, D gene, CDR3 protein. The D gene is left open where the match is weak. Size values are once, few and many counts, or a class for expanded clones, and some rows have none.

TRBJ2-4 - TRBV28 TRBD2 ASYSGRAVKNIQY
TRBJ2-2 - TRBV11-3 TRBD2 ASSLGGDTGELF
TRBJ2-1 - TRBV15 TRBD2 ATSPYSGTSGSNEQF
TRBJ2-5 - TRBV6-5 - ASSYSMAETQY
TRBJ1-1 - TRBV5-6 - ASSLDSGNPMRNTEAF
TRBJ1-2 - TRBV13 TRBD1 ASSPGGNYGYT
TRBJ1-2 - TRBV20-1 - SASGYGYT
TRBJ1-2 - TRBV20-1 - SARARYGYT
TRBJ2-1 - TRBV7-2 TRBD2 ASSFRWSPSGDYNEQF
TRBJ1-2 - TRBV28 - ASSFDLYGYT
TRBJ2-3 - TRBV5-4 - ASSRRSGRGLRDTQY
TRBJ2-7 - TRBV14 - ASSPHGTVSYEQY
TRBJ2-2 - TRBV5-5 TRBD1 ASSTTGTGIGELF
TRBJ1-6 once TRBV5-1 - ASSPLQGEESPLH
TRBJ2-1 - TRBV5-1 TRBD2 ASSATSGRAVSYNEQF
TRBJ2-7 - TRBV19 TRBD2 ASSQLLGGAYEQY
TRBJ2-7 - TRBV14 - ASSQVPPGWGGKSGEQY
TRBJ1-6 - TRBV18 - ASSSSSYNSPLH
TRBJ2-7 - TRBV19 TRBD2 ASSYGLAGGPRYEQY
TRBJ1-1 - TRBV7-2 TRBD1 ASSARQGWSTEAF
TRBJ1-1 - TRBV7-3 - ASSLRGGLNTEAF
TRBJ2-7 - TRBV4-1 - ASSQVIRQVTPYEQY
TRBJ1-1 - TRBV10-3 - AISVSRANTEAF
TRBJ2-2 - TRBV19 TRBD2 ASSIGLAAGTGELF
TRBJ2-3 once TRBV19 TRBD1 ASSISGTASTDTQY
TRBJ1-5 - TRBV6-1 - ASSERGRGNQPQH
TRBJ2-1 - TRBV27 TRBD2 ASSPKAVAGNEQF
TRBJ1-1 - TRBV2 - ASSDPLTEAF
TRBJ1-3 few TRBV4-3 - ASSHGDSSGNTIY
TRBJ1-1 - TRBV28 - ASSPGWVNTEAF
TRBJ1-2 - TRBV11-2 TRBD1 ASSLGDSYYGYT
TRBJ1-5 few TRBV19 - ASRKEWSSSRPQH
TRBJ2-3 - TRBV19 TRBD2 ASSLFWTSGSAQY
TRBJ1-5 once TRBV19 - ASHSQGRGNQPQH
TRBJ2-2 - TRBV24-1 TRBD2 ATSDPGGAPNTGELF
TRBJ2-1 - TRBV7-9 - ASSLSSGSPYNEQF
TRBJ1-1 - TRBV19 TRBD1 ASRLRDRVNTEAF
TRBJ1-2 - TRBV12-3/TRBV12-4 - ASSSTRGRGI
TRBJ2-7 - TRBV5-1 TRBD2 ASSLAGGLAGEEY
TRBJ1-5 - TRBV27 - ASSSYTGPDQPQH
TRBJ2-1 - TRBV9 - ASSVAGSESPYNEQF
TRBJ1-4 - TRBV9 TRBD1 ASSVGTPGGHEKLF
TRBJ2-7 once TRBV28 - ASSSPSGTLTYEQY
TRBJ2-7 - TRBV5-1 TRBD1 ASRPVTGSSYEQY
TRBJ1-2 few TRBV5-1 TRBD1 ASSYGQGGYGYT
TRBJ1-1 - TRBV7-2 - ASTNGPGRNTEAF
TRBJ1-5 - TRBV4-3 - ASSQEWDTHQPQH
TRBJ1-2 - TRBV29-1 - SVGRGAVGYT
TRBJ1-2 once TRBV5-1 TRBD1 ASSLSDRVGGYT
TRBJ1-2 - TRBV2 - ASSVDNNYGYT
TRBJ2-5 - TRBV5-1 TRBD1 ASSLNPAGGGETQY
TRBJ1-2 - TRBV3-1/TRBV3-2 - ASSSSAVGGYT
TRBJ1-2 - TRBV5-1 TRBD1 ASSFSGTGDNGYT
TRBJ2-2 few TRBV9 - ASSRGGELF
TRBJ1-2 - TRBV18 - ASSSPFRDNYGYT
TRBJ1-2 - TRBV4-3 TRBD1 ASSHSTDRDSSGYT
TRBJ1-1 few TRBV5-5 - ASSLAETWDMNTEAF
TRBJ2-5 - TRBV30 TRBD1 AWSRGQGSETQY
TRBJ1-3 - TRBV29-1 - SVVAGSGNTIY
TRBJ2-2 few TRBV19 TRBD2 ASRGREAPNTGELF